The present T cell receptor (beta chain) was sequenced within a study of spatial heterogeneity in lung cancer. Noted time point: sample taken at primary tumor resection. Frozen PBMC, nontumor lung or tumor provided whole RNA, which was sequenced unsorted. TCRdb ran MiXCR on the 5' RACE reads and lists one entry per CDR3 protein. The sample records more than 2,500 distinct CDR3 sequences, roughly 29% being singletons. Trimming took off 4 bases at V and 2 bases at J, with 13 bases between the two ends. The CDR3 extends over 15 amino acids. Germline lookup yields CDR1 SGHRS and CDR2 YFSETQ. This chain links TRBV5-1 with TRBJ1-5, with D hard to call. The sequenced sample was PBMCs, obtained at surgery. This TCR came from a male donor with early-stage non-small cell lung cancer. CDR3 protein: CASSETGFGNQPQHF. The DNA for the CDR3 is TGCGCCAGCAGCGAGACGGGCTTTGGCAATCAGCCCCAGCATTTT.